This section outlines one T cell receptor (beta chain) sequence together with its context. Its antigen remains unidentified. The data derive from a study of T cell clones after liver transplantation. About the research overall: Pre-transplant mixed lymphocyte reactions yielded third-party-reactive TCRbeta sequences as comparators for graft-donor-reactive sequences.

Assay used: immunoSEQ multiplex PCR; TCRdb lists only in-frame clones, some missing. The table lists around 100,000 clones, roughly 80% of them singletons. General study results and limits: In most of the 8 subjects, circulating graft-donor-reactive CD4 TCRbeta sequences fell significantly after transplant.

The specimen comprised CD4+ T cells from blood, sampled around 48 months after liver transplant. This TCR derives from a human patient who received a liver transplant. A subset of T cells may come from the graft donor.

In DNA form, the CDR3 reads TGCGCCAGCAGTGAGAGGGCCAGGGGACACAATGAGCAGTTCTTC. This codes for CASSERARGHNEQFF. The chain carries TRBV10-2 and TRBJ2-1; possibly TRBD1 for D (6 bases). Trimming removed 2 bases from V and 5 bases from J, with 13 bases in between. Germline V lookup: CDR1 WSHSY, CDR2 SAAADI. This CDR3 comprises 15 residues.